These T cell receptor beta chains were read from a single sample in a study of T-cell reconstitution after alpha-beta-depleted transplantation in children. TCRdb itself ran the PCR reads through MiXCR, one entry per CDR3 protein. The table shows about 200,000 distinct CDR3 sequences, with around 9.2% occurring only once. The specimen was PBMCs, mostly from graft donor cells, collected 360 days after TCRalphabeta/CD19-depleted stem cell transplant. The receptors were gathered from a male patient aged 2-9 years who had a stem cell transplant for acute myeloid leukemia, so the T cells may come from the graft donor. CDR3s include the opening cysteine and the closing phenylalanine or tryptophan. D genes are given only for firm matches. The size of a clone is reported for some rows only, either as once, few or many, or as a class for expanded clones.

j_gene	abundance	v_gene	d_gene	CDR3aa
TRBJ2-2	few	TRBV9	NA	CASSPRLRVGGELFF
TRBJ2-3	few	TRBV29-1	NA	CSGTRQPGRDTQYF
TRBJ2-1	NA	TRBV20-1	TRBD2	CSARDLGLAGFSYNEQFF
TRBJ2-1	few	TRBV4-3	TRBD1	CASSQETGGDFGEQFF
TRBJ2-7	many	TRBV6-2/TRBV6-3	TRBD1	CATGQSYYEQYF
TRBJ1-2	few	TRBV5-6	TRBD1	CASSLVGDSPTLNYGYTF
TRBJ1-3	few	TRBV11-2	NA	CASSLEPPPGTDLSGNTIYF
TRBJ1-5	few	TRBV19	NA	CASSIGLDNQPQHF
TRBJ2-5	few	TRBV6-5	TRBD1	CASSNQRQGKETQYF
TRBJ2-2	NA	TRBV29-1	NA	CSAALSGTGELFF
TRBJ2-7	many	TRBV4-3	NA	CASSPRLGLYEQYF
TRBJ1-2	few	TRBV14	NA	CASSPRVSDGYTF
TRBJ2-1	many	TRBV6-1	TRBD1	CASSQIPYRGTSGNEQFF
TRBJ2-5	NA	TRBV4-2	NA	CASSRSGGAGETQYF
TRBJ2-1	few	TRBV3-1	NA	CASSQSSRNEQFF
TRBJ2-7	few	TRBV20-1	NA	CSAQSQGYEQYF
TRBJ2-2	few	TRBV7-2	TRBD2	CASSHRTSGGWELFF
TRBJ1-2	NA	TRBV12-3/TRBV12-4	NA	CASNLAQVSGYTF
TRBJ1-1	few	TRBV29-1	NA	CSVQSSGRNTEAFF
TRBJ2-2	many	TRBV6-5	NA	CASSYLGGGNTGELFF
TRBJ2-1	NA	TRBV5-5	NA	CASSWDPLDEQFF
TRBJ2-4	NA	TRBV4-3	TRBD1	CASSQEPDQGARDIQYF
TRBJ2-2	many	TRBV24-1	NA	CATSGTVPGELFF
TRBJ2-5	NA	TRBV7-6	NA	CASSLGGSGLKETQYF
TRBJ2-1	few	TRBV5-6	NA	CASSPGTPIVNEQFF
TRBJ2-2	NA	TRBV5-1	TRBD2	CASTLPTSGGSGELFF
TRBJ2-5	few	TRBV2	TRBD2	CASSENSGGWETQYF
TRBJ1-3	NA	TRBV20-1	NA	CSAGTPLAHSGNTIYF
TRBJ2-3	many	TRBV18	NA	CASSTSSSRTDTQYF
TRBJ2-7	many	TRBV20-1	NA	CSARGDPSSSYEQYF
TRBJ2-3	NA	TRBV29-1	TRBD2	CSVDGAGSDTQYF
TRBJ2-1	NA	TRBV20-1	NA	CSAPDNEQFF
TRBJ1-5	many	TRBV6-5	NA	CASSFLGNQPQHF
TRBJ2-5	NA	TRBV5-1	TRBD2	CASSSTSVRETQYF
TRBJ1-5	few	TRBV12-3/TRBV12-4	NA	CASRGMGDSYQPQHF
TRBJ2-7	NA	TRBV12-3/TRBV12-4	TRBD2	CASSLGAGGEQYF
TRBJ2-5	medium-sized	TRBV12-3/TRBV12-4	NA	CASSLANTGQETQYF
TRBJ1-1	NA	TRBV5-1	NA	CASSWGDALNTEAFF
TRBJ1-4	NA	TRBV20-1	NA	CSARDRAGLTSNEKLFF
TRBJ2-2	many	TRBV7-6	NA	CASSLERLVNTGELFF
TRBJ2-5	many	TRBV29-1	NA	CSVNRAEETQYF
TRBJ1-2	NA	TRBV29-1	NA	CSVVGGHGGTF